The clone carrying this TCR beta chain has a count of ten or more. This entry is derived from a study of T cells in Graves' hyperthyroidism and ophthalmopathy. This CDR3 has 16 amino acids. V was trimmed by 0 bases and J by 1 base, leaving 11 bases between them. Germline V gives CDR1 SGHRS, CDR2 YFSETQ. RNA transcripts gave rise to amplified TCR beta CDR3 regions. Researchers ran a first-round RT-PCR on the TCR CDR3 using the HTBI primer set. TCRdb fed the multiplex PCR reads into MiXCR, producing one record per CDR3 protein. The data show 350,000 to 500,000 distinct CDR3 sequences, roughly 13% seen once.

Sequenced: blood. The source of this sequence is a woman aged 18-29 years with Graves' hyperthyroidism. V usage is TRBV5-1 and J usage is TRBJ2-1; no firm D call. CDR3 DNA sequence: TGCGCCAGCAGCTTGGAGGTTCGGGCTTCCTACAATGAGCAGTTCTTC. This codes for CASSLEVRASYNEQFF.